This T cell receptor (beta chain) is from a study of blood T cell repertoires in COVID-19. Across the study: Researchers got acute and convalescent COVID-19 samples from the United States, Italy and Spain.

Germline lookup yields CDR1 SGDLS and CDR2 YYNGEE. The CDR3 contains 15 residues. Trimming shortened V by 4 bases and J by 5 bases, and 18 bases separated the two germline ends. Libraries were prepared by immunoSEQ multiplex PCR; TCRdb keeps only in-frame clonotypes and omits some of them. The sample comprises roughly 120,000 clones, approximately 84% of which are singletons, and just under 7.5% rests with the top ten. What was sequenced was peripheral blood. This TCR came from a man between 65 and 79 years old with active or convalescent COVID-19. The V and J genes are TRBV9 and TRBJ2-5, with a weak D call TRBD1 (7 bases). CDR3 region: CASSSGGQPRETQYF. CDR3 DNA: TGTGCCAGCAGCTCCGGGGGACAGCCCCGGGAGACCCAGTACTTC.